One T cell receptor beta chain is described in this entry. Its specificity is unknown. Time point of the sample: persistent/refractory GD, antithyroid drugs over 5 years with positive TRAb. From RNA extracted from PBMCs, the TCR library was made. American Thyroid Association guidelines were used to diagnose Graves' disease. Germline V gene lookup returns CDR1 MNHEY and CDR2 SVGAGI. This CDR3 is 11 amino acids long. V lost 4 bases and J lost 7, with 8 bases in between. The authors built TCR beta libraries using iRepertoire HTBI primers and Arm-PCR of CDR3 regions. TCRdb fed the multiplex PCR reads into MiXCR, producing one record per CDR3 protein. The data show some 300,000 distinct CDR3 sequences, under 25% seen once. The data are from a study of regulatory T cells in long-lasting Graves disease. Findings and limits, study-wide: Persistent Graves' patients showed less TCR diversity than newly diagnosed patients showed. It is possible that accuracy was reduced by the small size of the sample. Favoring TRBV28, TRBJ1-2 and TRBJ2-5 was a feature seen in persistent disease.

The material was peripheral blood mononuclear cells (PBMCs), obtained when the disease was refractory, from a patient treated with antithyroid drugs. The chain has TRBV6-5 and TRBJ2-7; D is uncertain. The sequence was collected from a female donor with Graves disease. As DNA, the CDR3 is TGTGCCAGCAGTTTAACGGAAGAGCAGTACTTC. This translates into CASSLTEEQYF.